These 28 T cell receptor beta chains came from one sample sequenced in a study of memory CD4+ T cells and cytomegalovirus serostatus (dated by TCRdb to the late 2010s). Library creation used the immunoSEQ multiplex PCR assay. In TCRdb, the immuneACCESS table is reduced to in-frame sequences with V and J assigned. These tables do not hold every clone; where another copy was compared, an unresolved V gene accounts for under half, and the others remain unexplained. This sample has tens of thousands of clones in its table, and just over 75% of those were observed once. 1.5% to 2% of the sample is taken by the ten largest. A FACSAria II was used to sort memory CD4+ T cells, defined as single viable CD3+CD4+CD8-CD45RO+ cells. Sequencing was done on a sample of memory CD4+ T cells from blood. The receptors originated from an adult in good health and CMV-seronegative.

This clone was recorded a few times. J is TRBJ1-2 and V is TRBV7-9, with D unresolved. Germline-derived CDR1 and CDR2 are SEHNR and FQNEAQ (reference sequence). CDR3 length equals 12 residues. V lost 1 base and J lost 8, with 8 bases in between. DNA of the CDR3: TGTGCCAGCAGCTTAGGAGGGAAGGGCTACACCTTC. This translates into CASSLGGKGYTF.

This clone was seen only a few times. The V call is TRBV28, the J call TRBJ2-7, with D unclear. Between the trimmed V and J ends, which lost 3 bases and 3 bases, there was a span of 12 bases. The CDR3 runs to 14 residues. Per germline, CDR1 MDHEN and CDR2 SYDVKM. The CDR3 reads CASSLRQVGYEQYF. Written as DNA, the CDR3 is TGTGCCAGCAGTTTGAGGCAGGTGGGCTACGAGCAGTACTTC.

The chain links TRBV9 to TRBJ2-3; 10 bases fit TRBD2. Germline values: CDR1 SGDLS, CDR2 YYNGEE. The junction had 5 bases not matched to a gene; V was cut back by 4 bases and J by 3 bases. The CDR3 spans 15 residues. The CDR3 sequence is CASSQLAGSTDTQYF. CDR3 DNA sequence: TGTGCCAGCAGCCAACTAGCGGGATCAACAGATACGCAGTATTTT.

Details on this clone: Other DNA sequences from this sample encode an identical CDR3 as well. CDR3 sequence reads: CASSVGAGGTYEQYF. In DNA, the CDR3 is TGTGCCAGCAGCGTAGGTGCAGGTGGGACCTACGAGCAGTACTTC. The J gene is TRBJ2-7, the V gene TRBV9; D uncertain. The germline V gene has CDR1 SGDLS and CDR2 YYNGEE. The CDR3 is 15 amino acids. Between the trimmed V and J ends, which lost 0 bases and 2 bases, there was a span of 12 bases. Full variable domain (remainder filled in from reference TRBV9 and TRBJ2-7): DSGVTQTPKHLITATGQRVTLRCSPRSGDLSVYWYQQSLDQGLQFLIQYYNGEERAKGNILERFSAQQFPDLHSELNLSSLELGDSALYFCASSVGAGGTYEQYFGPGTRLTVT.

The chain joins TRBV7-9 to TRBJ2-7; D could derive from TRBD1 or TRBD2 (5 bases each). Trimming stripped 1 base from V and 1 base from J, with 11 bases between. This CDR3 contains 15 residues. Germline values: CDR1 SEHNR, CDR2 FQNEAQ (reference sequence). DNA of the CDR3: TGTGCCAGCAGCTTAGTTGGGACCGGGTCCTACGAGCAGTACTTC. Translating gives CASSLVGTGSYEQYF.

This clone came up a few times. This CDR3 is CASSFSGRASETQYF. In nucleotides, the CDR3 is TGTGCCAGCAGCTTTAGCGGGAGGGCCTCGGAGACCCAGTACTTC. The V and J genes are TRBV11-2 and TRBJ2-5; 11 nucleotides match TRBD2. Germline V lookup: CDR1 SGHAT, CDR2 FQNNGV. J was trimmed by 5 bases and V by 3 bases; bases with no gene match: 5. This CDR3 is built from 15 residues.

The chain links TRBV7-2 to TRBJ2-5, with 16 nucleotides matching TRBD2. This CDR3 is built from 19 residues. Germline CDR1 is SGHTA and CDR2 is FQGNSA. Trimming removed 4 bases from V and 2 bases from J; junction bases left unmatched: 10. The chain's CDR3 is CASSSSSGLAGGRQETQYF. CDR3 nucleotides: TGTGCCAGCAGCTCGAGTTCGGGACTAGCGGGAGGGAGACAAGAGACCCAGTACTTC.

Many counts were recorded for this clone. V is TRBV30 and J is TRBJ1-3, with 11 bases identical to TRBD1. CDR1 and CDR2 (germline): GTSNPN, SVGIG (reference sequence). V trimming: 3 bases; J trimming: 8 bases; junction bases outside the gene matches: 6. This CDR3 comprises 14 residues. The CDR3 region is CAWSPDRGRYTIYF. CDR3 bases: TGTGCCTGGAGCCCGGACAGGGGGCGATACACCATATATTTT.

The gene calls are TRBV28 and TRBJ2-4, with a tentative D call TRBD2 (7 bases). Germline V CDR1 and CDR2: MDHEN, SYDVKM. There are 19 residues in the CDR3. V dropped 4 bases and J dropped 2 bases, with 24 bases sitting between them. CDR3 nucleotide sequence: TGTGCCAGCAGTTCCGGGCTAGGGGGGGCCGTCAAGACCAAAAACATTCAGTACTTC. It yields the protein CASSSGLGGAVKTKNIQYF.

V and J are TRBV7-2 and TRBJ2-7; 8 nucleotides align to TRBD2. CDR3 length: 14 residues. V shed 3 bases and J 1 base; nucleotides not matched to a gene: 2. Germline CDR1 is SGHTA and CDR2 is FQGNSA. DNA for the CDR3: TGTGCCAGCAGCTTGAGCGGGAGTTCCTACGAGCAGTACTTC. It specifies CASSLSGSSYEQYF.

V is TRBV28 and J is TRBJ2-5, with a weak D call TRBD1 (5 bases). The germline gives CDR1 MDHEN, CDR2 SYDVKM. Trimming left V 10 bases short and J 5 bases short, with 11 bases between. The CDR3 consists of 11 residues. Here the CDR3 reads CAIQGLETQYF. The CDR3, as DNA: TGTGCCATCCAGGGATTGGAGACCCAGTACTTC.

The chain recombines TRBV28 with TRBJ2-7; 7 positions agree with TRBD1. This CDR3 is built from 15 residues. CDR1 is MDHEN and CDR2 is SYDVKM in the germline V gene. With V trimmed by 4 bases and J by 2 bases, 8 bases remained unmatched. The CDR3: CASSSDRVYPYEQYF. The CDR3 nucleotides are TGTGCCAGCAGTTCCGACAGGGTATATCCCTACGAGCAGTACTTC.

V gene TRBV4-3 combines with J gene TRBJ2-7, with D perhaps TRBD1 (5 bases). V was trimmed by 1 base and J by 6 bases, leaving 10 bases between them. The CDR3 contains 13 residues. CDR1 and CDR2 from the germline V gene are LGHNA and YSLEER. The CDR3 spells CASSQGGSGEQYF. As DNA, the CDR3 is TGCGCCAGCAGCCAAGGGGGCTCGGGCGAGCAGTACTTC.

The chain carries TRBV5-6 and TRBJ1-2; 8 bases fit TRBD1. Trimming removed 2 bases from V and 12 bases from J; junction bases left unmatched: 6. This CDR3 is built from 12 residues. CDR1 and CDR2 from the germline V gene are SGHDT and YYEEEE. The CDR3 loop reads CASSFYGTGNTF. CDR3 coding DNA: TGTGCCAGCAGCTTTTACGGGACAGGTAACACCTTC.

V usage is TRBV28 and J usage is TRBJ2-7; D is uncertain. The germline V gene has CDR1 MDHEN and CDR2 SYDVKM. The CDR3 is 13 residues long. V was trimmed by 6 bases and J by 4 bases, leaving 13 bases between them. The CDR3, as DNA: TGTGCCAGCAGCGCAGATGTGGTGTACGAGCAGTACTTC. This translates into CASSADVVYEQYF.

The V gene is TRBV5-1, the J gene TRBJ2-1; maybe TRBD1 (6 bases). The CDR3 is 15 amino acids. V was shortened by 2 bases and J by 5 bases, with 14 bases between the two germline ends. Germline V gene data show CDR1 as SGHRS and CDR2 as YFSETQ. The CDR3 DNA is TGCGCCAGCAGCTTACAGGGCGCCTGGAACAATGAGCAGTTCTTC. This encodes CASSLQGAWNNEQFF.

The gene calls are TRBV7-9 and TRBJ1-2, with D hard to call. Germline-derived CDR1 and CDR2 are SEHNR and FQNEAQ (reference sequence). The CDR3 has 13 residues. Between the trimmed V and J ends, which lost 3 bases and 4 bases, there was a span of 9 bases. As DNA, the CDR3 is TGTGCCAGCAGCTTGGTGGATCCCTATGGCTACACCTTC. This translates into CASSLVDPYGYTF. The full variable domain, in which reference TRBV7-9 and TRBJ1-2 provide the parts outside the CDR3, is DTGVSQNPRHKITKRGQNVTFRCDPISEHNRLYWYRQTLGQGPEFLTYFQNEAQLEKSRLLSDRFSAERPKGSFSTLEIQRTEQGDSAMYLCASSLVDPYGYTFGSGTRLTVV.

This chain uses TRBV2 with TRBJ2-3; D gene unclear. Germline CDR1 is SNHLY and CDR2 is FYNNEI. V lost 2 bases and J lost 3, with 9 bases in between. The CDR3 covers 14 residues. As DNA, the CDR3 is TGTGCCAGCAGTGAAAATCGGGTGACAGATACGCAGTATTTT. Its translation is CASSENRVTDTQYF.

The chain couples TRBV5-1 to TRBJ2-1, with a tentative D call TRBD2 (6 bases). With 4 bases removed from V and 0 bases from J, the gap between germline ends came to 14 bases. Germline V lookup: CDR1 SGHRS, CDR2 YFSETQ. The CDR3 consists of 16 residues. CDR3 DNA sequence: TGCGCCAGCAGCGACTGGAGGGCTACCTCCTACAATGAGCAGTTCTTC. It codes for CASSDWRATSYNEQFF.

The chain recombines TRBV11-2 with TRBJ2-7; D unclear. Germline CDR1 and CDR2: SGHAT and FQNNGV. Trimming took off 1 base at V and 5 bases at J, with 3 bases between the two ends. This CDR3 has 11 residues. As DNA, the CDR3 is TGTGCCAGCAGCTTAGTCCACGAGCAGTACTTC. Protein: CASSLVHEQYF.

This rearrangement joins TRBV7-5 to TRBJ1-1. TRBV7-5 is flagged as a pseudogene. CDR3 length: 15 residues. The CDR3 region has the DNA TGTGCCAGAAGCTGGGGGGCGAGAGGGAAGTCTGAAGCTTTCTTT. Protein sequence: CARSWGARGKSEAFF.

The V gene is TRBV29-1, the J gene TRBJ1-2, with a weak D call TRBD1 (5 bases). Germline V gene sequence: CDR1 SQVTM, CDR2 ANQGSEA. This CDR3 region has 15 residues. V gave up 7 bases and J gave up 0 bases, with 18 bases separating them. This CDR3 is CSAPGGLNANYGYTF. The DNA for the CDR3 is TGCAGCGCCCCCGGGGGGTTAAACGCTAACTATGGCTACACCTTC. The whole variable domain, remainder taken from reference TRBV29-1 and TRBJ1-2, is SAVISQKPSRDICQRGTSLTIQCQVDSQVTMMFWYRQQPGQSLTLIATANQGSEATYESGFVIDKFPISRPNLTFSTLTVSNMSPEDSSIYLCSAPGGLNANYGYTFGSGTRLTVV.

This rearrangement joins TRBV5-4 to TRBJ2-3; TRBD2 agrees at 9 bases. The CDR3 covers 15 residues. Germline CDR1 SGHNT, CDR2 YYREEE (reference sequence). V lost 3 bases to trimming and J lost 4 bases; unmatched junction nucleotides: 6. The CDR3 loop reads CASSYSGRSPDTQYF. Written as DNA, the CDR3 is TGTGCCAGCAGCTATAGCGGGAGAAGCCCAGATACGCAGTATTTT.

The chain combines TRBV5-6 with TRBJ1-2; D is unresolved. In germline, CDR1 is SGHDT, CDR2 YYEEEE. With 4 bases removed from V and 2 bases from J, the gap between germline ends came to 9 bases. The CDR3 is 13 amino acids. CDR3 protein: CASSPGENYGYTF. CDR3 coding DNA: TGTGCCAGCAGCCCAGGAGAGAACTATGGCTACACCTTC.

The V call is TRBV7-2, the J call TRBJ2-1, with D possibly TRBD2 on 6 matching bases. Trimming left V 1 base short and J 7 bases short, with 11 bases between. The CDR3 totals 14 residues. CDR1 and CDR2 (germline): SGHTA, FQGNSA. Written as DNA, the CDR3 is TGTGCCAGCAGCTTAGATTGGCTAGCGAATGAGCAGTTCTTC. Residues: CASSLDWLANEQFF.

V and J are TRBV6-4 and TRBJ1-6; TRBD1 might be the D (5 bases). Germline V CDR1 and CDR2: MRHNA, SNTAGT. The CDR3 has 15 residues. The V gene lost 4 bases and the J gene lost 7 bases, with 14 bases spanning the gap. The CDR3 coding sequence is TGTGCCAGCAGTGTAAATGCAGGGACGAATTCACCCCTCCACTTT. Translated, it gives CASSVNAGTNSPLHF.

This rearrangement joins TRBV6-1 to TRBJ1-2, with TRBD1 matching over 9 bases. The length of the CDR3 is 16 residues. Germline V gives CDR1 MNHNS, CDR2 SASEGT. J gave up 7 bases and V 2 bases, and 11 bases lay outside the gene matches. In nucleotides, the CDR3 is TGTGCCAGCAGTGAATACCCCGGACAGGGGCCGAGTGGCTACACCTTC. The encoded protein is CASSEYPGQGPSGYTF.

V gene TRBV27 combines with J gene TRBJ1-1; no firm D call. The germline gives CDR1 MNHEY, CDR2 SMNVEV (reference sequence). This CDR3 has 14 amino acids. Trimming stripped 3 bases from V and 1 base from J, with 9 bases between. The CDR3 reads CASSFRQANTEAFF. As DNA, the CDR3 is TGTGCCAGCAGTTTCAGGCAGGCGAACACTGAAGCTTTCTTT.